Shown below are 5 T cell receptor beta chains from a single sample sequenced in a study of PD-1 blockade in classical Hodgkin lymphoma (dated by TCRdb to the early 2020s). Taken with the paper, the label for time point translates to: cycle 4 day 1 (C4D1), after 5 to 7 weeks of nivolumab. Relapse after autologous stem cell transplantation had occurred in all trial patients, and cohorts A, B and C were distinguished by prior brentuximab vedotin exposure. Receptors were amplified or captured by the immunoSEQ multiplex PCR assay. Entries here come from immuneACCESS through TCRdb and include only in-frame sequences with V and J called. Some clones fail to appear in such tables; in the studies checked, an unresolved V gene covers under half of the shortfall, and the cause of the remainder is unknown. The sample data list about 21,000 clones, and around 76% of these were observed just once. Together, the top ten hold 20% to 25% of the sample.

The material was peripheral blood mononuclear cells (PBMCs), obtained before the fourth cycle of nivolumab. The receptors shown here come from a human donor with classical Hodgkin lymphoma.

The chain uses TRBV11-3 and TRBJ2-3; no clear D gene. The CDR3 consists of 15 residues. Per the germline V gene, CDR1 is SGHNT and CDR2 is YENEEA. The V gene lost 2 bases and the J gene lost 0 bases, with 9 bases spanning the gap. The CDR3 here is CASSLYSSSTDTQYF. In DNA form, the CDR3 reads TGTGCCAGCAGCTTATATAGTTCAAGCACAGATACGCAGTATTTT.

This clone was observed once. V usage is TRBV18 and J usage is TRBJ1-1; TRBD1 matches at 7 bases. The CDR3 has 17 residues. The V gene end was trimmed by 1 base and the J gene end by 0 bases; junction bases not matched to a gene: 8. CDR1 and CDR2 from the germline V gene are KGHSH and LQKENI. The CDR3 region is CASSPRSGGAVNTEAFF. CDR3 nucleotides: TGTGCCAGCTCACCACGATCAGGGGGGGCTGTGAACACTGAAGCTTTCTTT.

V gene TRBV28 combines with J gene TRBJ2-7; 7 bases line up with TRBD2. J was trimmed by 3 bases and V by 0 bases; bases with no gene match: 5. The CDR3 consists of 15 residues. Germline V lookup: CDR1 MDHEN, CDR2 SYDVKM. The CDR3 DNA reads as TGTGCCAGCAGTTTATGGGCTAGCGGACGCTACGAGCAGTACGTC. Translation gives CASSLWASGRYEQYV.

The J gene is TRBJ1-5, the V gene TRBV7-2; TRBD1 is a possible D gene (5 bases). The CDR3 is made up of 15 amino acids. V was cut by 5 bases and J by 1 base, with 12 bases left in between. Germline lookup yields CDR1 SGHTA and CDR2 FQGNSA. The CDR3 here is CASSLRWGSNQPQHF. The CDR3 coding sequence is TGTGCCAGCAGCCTAAGATGGGGGAGCAATCAGCCCCAGCATTTT.

The chain combines TRBV9 with TRBJ1-4; 8 positions agree with TRBD1. CDR1 is SGDLS and CDR2 is YYNGEE in the germline V gene. V was clipped by 4 bases and J by 4 bases; unmatched bases: 9. The CDR3 is 16 residues long. CDR3 in DNA: TGTGCCAGCAGCCAGACCGGGACAGGACTTAATGAAAAACTGTTTTTT. The encoded protein is CASSQTGTGLNEKLFF. The whole variable domain, filled in from reference TRBV9 and TRBJ1-4, reads DSGVTQTPKHLITATGQRVTLRCSPRSGDLSVYWYQQSLDQGLQFLIQYYNGEERAKGNILERFSAQQFPDLHSELNLSSLELGDSALYFCASSQTGTGLNEKLFFGSGTQLSVL.